This record covers a single TCR beta chain. The sample holds other DNA sequences that translate to the same CDR3. The data belong to a study of shared clonotypes between healthy human individuals. Study details: CD4 naive cells filled three plates per donor, CD4 memory three, CD8 naive two and CD8 memory one.

The CDR3 has 11 amino acids. Deletions cut 3 bases from V and 10 bases from J, with 7 bases between. CDR1 is SEHNR, CDR2 FQNEAQ, per germline (reference sequence). This table comes from immunoSEQ multiplex PCR, and its TCRdb copy is limited to in-frame clones, with some not included. The table has 2.5 million or so clones, more than 80% seen once. This sequence originates from a man younger than 35 in good health. Sequenced: naive CD4+ T cells sorted from blood. Subset of the sample: CD45RA+ positively selected. The chain employs TRBV7-9 and TRBJ2-1; tentatively, D is TRBD1 or TRBD2 (5 bases each). The CDR3: CASSLGDEQFF. The CDR3, as DNA: TGTGCCAGCAGCTTGGGGGACGAGCAGTTCTTC.